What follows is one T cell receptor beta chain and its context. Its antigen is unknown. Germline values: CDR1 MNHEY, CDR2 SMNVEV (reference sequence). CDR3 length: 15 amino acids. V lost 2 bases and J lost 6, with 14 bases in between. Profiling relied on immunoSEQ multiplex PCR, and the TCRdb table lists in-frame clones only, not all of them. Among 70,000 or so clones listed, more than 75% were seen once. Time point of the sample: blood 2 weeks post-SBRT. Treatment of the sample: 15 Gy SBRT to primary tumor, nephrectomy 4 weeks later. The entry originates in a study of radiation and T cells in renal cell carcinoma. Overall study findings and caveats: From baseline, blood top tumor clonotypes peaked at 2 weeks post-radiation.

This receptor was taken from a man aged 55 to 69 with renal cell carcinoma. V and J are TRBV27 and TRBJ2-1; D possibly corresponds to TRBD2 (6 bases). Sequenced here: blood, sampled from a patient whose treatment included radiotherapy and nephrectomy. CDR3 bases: TGTGCCAGCAGTTTAGAGGTTACGGGGGTCAATGAGCAGTTCTTC. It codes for CASSLEVTGVNEQFF.